Given below is one T cell receptor (beta chain) in context. Antigen unknown. This sample includes further DNA sequences coding for the same CDR3. The data derive from a study of cytomegalovirus exposure and HLA in healthy donors. J lost 4 bases, V lost 0 bases, and 3 bases had no gene match. Germline CDR1 SGHRS, CDR2 YFSETQ. CDR3 size: 14 residues. Study observations and caveats: An Asian-associated ancestry cluster reportedly showed fewer N-insertions than the roughly 670-donor mean in a later analysis. Overall, 164 TCR beta chains were annotated as cytomegalovirus-associated. Immune exposure data for these donors was limited to CMV serostatus.

A multiplex PCR was run with 60 Vbeta primers and 13 Jbeta primers. Data came from immunoSEQ multiplex PCR; TCRdb stores just in-frame clones and leaves some out. The repertoire consists of more than 110,000 clones, with around 72% occurring once and the leading ten covering roughly 14%. Sequenced input: PBMCs. This sequence joins TRBV5-1 and TRBJ1-1; 7 nucleotides align to TRBD1. This TCR was sampled from a human donor in good health. CDR3 protein: CASSLAAGGTEAFF. The CDR3 DNA reads TGCGCCAGCAGCTTGGCGGCAGGGGGCACTGAAGCTTTCTTT.